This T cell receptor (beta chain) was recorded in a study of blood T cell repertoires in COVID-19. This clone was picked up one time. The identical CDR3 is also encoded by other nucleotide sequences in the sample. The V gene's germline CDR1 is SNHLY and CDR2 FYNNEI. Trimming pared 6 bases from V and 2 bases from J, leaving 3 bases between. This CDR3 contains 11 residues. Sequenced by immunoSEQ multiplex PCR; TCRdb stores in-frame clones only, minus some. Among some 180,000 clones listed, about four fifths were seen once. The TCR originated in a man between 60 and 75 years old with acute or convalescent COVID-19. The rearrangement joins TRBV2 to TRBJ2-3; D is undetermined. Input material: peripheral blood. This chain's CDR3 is CASSYTDTQYF. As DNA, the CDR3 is TGTGCCAGCAGCTACACAGATACGCAGTATTTT. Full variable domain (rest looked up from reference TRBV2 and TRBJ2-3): EPEVTQTPSHQVTQMGQEVILRCVPISNHLYFYWYRQILGQKVEFLVSFYNNEISEKSEIFDDQFSVERPDGSNFTLKIRSTKLEDSAMYFCASSYTDTQYFGPGTRLTVL.